One sample yielded the 6 T cell receptor beta chains listed below, sequenced in a study of control samples from healthy donors and cancer patients. Data came from immunoSEQ multiplex PCR; TCRdb stores just in-frame clones and leaves some out. This sample has approximately 100,000 clones, with around 89% found just once. Sequenced material: blood. The receptor set was obtained from a woman in her forties or fifties in good health.

This rearrangement joins TRBV6-5 to TRBJ1-2; D not resolved. This CDR3 has 13 residues. The ends were cut back, 6 bases at V and 3 bases at J, with 11 bases in the middle. Germline V gene lookup returns CDR1 MNHEY and CDR2 SVGAGI. The CDR3, as DNA: TGTGCCAGCAGCGTAACTGGGGACTATGGCTACACCTTC. Translation: CASSVTGDYGYTF.

The CDR3 reads CASSQARGLKTQYF. The CDR3 nucleotides are TGCGCCAGCAGCCAAGCTCGGGGGTTGAAGACCCAGTACTTC. This rearrangement joins TRBV4-3 to TRBJ2-5; the D gene is possibly TRBD2 (6 bases). Germline CDR1 LGHNA, CDR2 YSLEER. Trimming removed 1 base at V and 6 bases at J, with 12 bases between. The CDR3 runs to 14 residues.

The chain is built from TRBV7-9 and TRBJ1-1; D gene uncertain. Trimming cost V 1 base and J 4 bases, with 13 bases left between them. CDR1 SEHNR and CDR2 FQNEAQ come from the germline V gene (reference sequence). The CDR3 consists of 15 residues. The CDR3 spells CASSLGGPAGTEAFF. In nucleotides, the CDR3 is TGTGCCAGCAGCTTAGGTGGCCCGGCGGGCACTGAAGCTTTCTTT.

The CDR3 loop reads CASSGLGTVTYEQYF. Here the CDR3 DNA reads TGTGCCAGCAGCGGACTCGGGACGGTAACCTACGAGCAGTACTTC. J is TRBJ2-7 and V is TRBV9; D is tentatively TRBD1 or TRBD2 (5 bases each). V lost 3 bases and J lost 2, with 15 bases in between. The CDR3 runs to 15 residues. CDR1 and CDR2 from the germline V gene are SGDLS and YYNGEE. The full variable domain, completed using reference TRBV9 and TRBJ2-7, is DSGVTQTPKHLITATGQRVTLRCSPRSGDLSVYWYQQSLDQGLQFLIQYYNGEERAKGNILERFSAQQFPDLHSELNLSSLELGDSALYFCASSGLGTVTYEQYFGPGTRLTVT.

In the case of this clone: Germline and junction disagree at one end, which may indicate a read error. J is TRBJ2-2 and V is TRBV10-1, with D possibly TRBD2 on 5 matching bases. CDR1 and CDR2 from the germline V gene are WNHNN and SYGVQD (reference sequence). This CDR3 is 13 amino acids long. The CDR3 loop is CASTPTEHRGAVF. CDR3 DNA sequence: TGCGCCAGCACCCCGACCGAACACCGGGGAGCTGTTTTT.

The chain couples TRBV19 to TRBJ1-6; no definite D call. The V gene's germline CDR1 is LNHDA and CDR2 SQIVND (reference sequence). Trimming stripped 3 bases from V and 0 bases from J, with 9 bases between. The CDR3 is 16 amino acids. In nucleotides, the CDR3 is TGTGCCAGTAGTATTTCACCAAGCTCCTATAATTCACCCCTCCACTTT. Translation: CASSISPSSYNSPLHF.